Presented here are 32 T cell receptor beta chains from one specimen sequenced in a study of blood T cell repertoires in COVID-19 (dated by TCRdb to about 2020). The library relied on the immunoSEQ multiplex PCR assay. The clones in this table, taken by TCRdb from immuneACCESS, are in-frame only. Not every clone is retained; where verified, under half of the shortfall comes from an unresolved V gene, and the cause of the rest is unknown. This sample gives approximately 470,000 clones in total; around 87% of them show up just once. The top ten clones comprise about 0.7% of the sample. The sequenced sample was PBMCs or T cells enriched from blood (not recorded which). The source is a woman under 30 who had recovered from COVID-19.

CDR3 in DNA: TGTGCCAGCAGCTCCGGACTAGGGAACACCGGGGAGCTGTTTTTT. As protein: CASSSGLGNTGELFF. The chain is built from TRBV6-5 and TRBJ2-2; TRBD2 aligns across 7 bases. The V gene end was trimmed by 6 bases and the J gene end by 1 base; junction bases not matched to a gene: 5. Germline V CDR1 and CDR2: MNHEY, SVGAGI. This CDR3 is 15 amino acids long.

V usage is TRBV19 and J usage is TRBJ2-2; 9 positions match TRBD1. This CDR3 is built from 15 residues. J gave up 6 bases and V 5 bases, and 7 bases lay outside the gene matches. Germline CDR1 is LNHDA and CDR2 is SQIVND (reference sequence). The CDR3 spells CASSATGGIAGELFF. CDR3 DNA: TGTGCCAGTAGTGCAACAGGGGGCATCGCCGGGGAGCTGTTTTTT. Looking up the rest from reference TRBV19 and TRBJ2-2 gives the full variable domain: DGGITQSPKYLFRKEGQNVTLSCEQNLNHDAMYWYRQDPGQGLRLIYYSQIVNDFQKGDIAEGYSVSREKKESFPLTVTSAQKNPTAFYLCASSATGGIAGELFFGEGSRLTVL.

The chain carries TRBV28 and TRBJ1-3; 8 bases match TRBD1. Germline V lookup: CDR1 MDHEN, CDR2 SYDVKM. This CDR3 spans 16 amino acids. The V and J ends lost 3 bases and 4 bases, in that order; junction bases with no gene match: 8. CDR3 in amino acids: CASSLTGQGTGNTIYF. As DNA, the CDR3 is TGTGCCAGCAGTTTGACTGGACAGGGTACCGGAAACACCATATATTTT.

The rearrangement uses TRBV6-4 and TRBJ2-5; tentatively, D is TRBD2 (6 bases). The CDR3 is 14 amino acids. Germline values: CDR1 MRHNA, CDR2 SNTAGT. V was pared by 0 bases and J by 4 bases, with 9 bases between. The CDR3 bases are TGTGCCAGCAGTGACTCGGCGGGGTCAGAGACCCAGTACTTC. Its translation: CASSDSAGSETQYF.

The CDR3 sequence is CASSFGDRDYGYTF. In nucleotides, the CDR3 is TGTGCCAGCAGCTTTGGTGACAGGGACTATGGCTACACCTTC. V usage is TRBV5-6 and J usage is TRBJ1-2; 7 positions agree with TRBD1. The CDR3 has 14 amino acids. With 2 bases clipped from V and 3 bases from J, the junction kept 4 bases outside the gene matches. The germline CDR1 and CDR2 sequences are SGHDT and YYEEEE.

This chain joins TRBV4-1 and TRBJ2-2; TRBD2 aligns across 7 bases. CDR3 length: 16 amino acids. Germline trimming cut 1 base from V and 1 base from J; bases unmatched to any gene: 3. CDR1 and CDR2 (germline): MGHRA, YSYEKL. CDR3 sequence: CASSQGLAENTGELFF. The CDR3, as DNA: TGCGCCAGCAGCCAAGGGCTAGCGGAGAACACCGGGGAGCTGTTTTTT.

This chain uses TRBV10-2 with TRBJ1-3, with a weak D call TRBD1 (5 bases). V was cut by 0 bases and J by 0 bases, with 12 bases left in between. Germline assignment: CDR1 WSHSY and CDR2 SAAADI. The CDR3 spans 17 residues. CDR3 amino acids: CASSESPGGASGNTIYF. CDR3 coding DNA: TGCGCCAGCAGTGAGTCCCCTGGCGGGGCCTCTGGAAACACCATATATTTT.

The chain has TRBV9 and TRBJ2-1, with TRBD2 matching 8 bases. The CDR3 is 16 amino acids. Germline CDR1 SGDLS, CDR2 YYNGEE. The J segment lost 8 bases and the V segment lost 0 bases, leaving 10 bases of the junction unmatched. The CDR3: CASSVVSSGGGDEQFF. For the CDR3, the DNA is TGTGCCAGCAGCGTAGTGAGCAGCGGGGGTGGGGATGAGCAGTTCTTC.

The chain employs TRBV10-3 and TRBJ1-5; tentative D call: TRBD1 (5 bases). CDR3 length: 14 amino acids. V was cut by 11 bases and J by 0 bases, with 14 bases left in between. Germline V CDR1 and CDR2: ENHRY, SYGVKD. CDR3 sequence reads: CASGGPFSNQPQHF. The CDR3 DNA follows: TGTGCCTCCGGGGGTCCCTTTAGCAATCAGCCCCAGCATTTT.

The chain carries TRBV19 and TRBJ2-3; TRBD2 agrees at 10 bases. The J segment lost 11 bases and the V segment lost 1 base, leaving 6 bases of the junction unmatched. Germline CDR1 is LNHDA and CDR2 is SQIVND (reference sequence). The CDR3 length is 14 residues. The CDR3 loop is CASSIGWLAGEQYF. The DNA for the CDR3 is TGTGCCAGTAGTATAGGATGGCTAGCGGGGGAGCAGTATTTT.

The gene calls are TRBV11-2 and TRBJ2-3; 7 nucleotides agree with TRBD2. Unmatched junction bases numbered 2, after V lost 4 bases and J lost 1 base. This CDR3 comprises 14 residues. Germline V gene data show CDR1 as SGHAT and CDR2 as FQNNGV. CDR3 bases: TGTGCCAGCAGCTCCCGGGGGGGCACAGATACGCAGTATTTT. Protein sequence: CASSSRGGTDTQYF.

A single count supports this clone. The rearrangement uses TRBV18 and TRBJ1-2, with D maybe TRBD1 (6 bases). Germline lookup yields CDR1 KGHSH and CDR2 LQKENI. This CDR3 has 14 residues. Between the trimmed V and J ends, which lost 5 bases and 2 bases, there was a span of 12 bases. CDR3 in amino acids: CASSSGEVNYGYTF. The CDR3 DNA reads as TGTGCCAGCTCATCAGGGGAAGTCAACTATGGCTACACCTTC.

The chain combines TRBV28 with TRBJ2-7, with 7 bases matching TRBD1. Looked up from germline, CDR1 is MDHEN and CDR2 is SYDVKM. The CDR3 is 14 amino acids. Germline trimming cut 1 base from V and 4 bases from J; bases unmatched to any gene: 4. The CDR3 reads CASSLLGGGYEQYF. CDR3 in DNA: TGTGCCAGCAGTTTATTAGGGGGCGGGTACGAGCAGTACTTC.

The chain couples TRBV19 to TRBJ1-1; no clear D gene. Deletions cut 3 bases from V and 0 bases from J, with 14 bases between. Germline V gene sequence: CDR1 LNHDA, CDR2 SQIVND (reference sequence). The CDR3 extends over 16 amino acids. In nucleotides, the CDR3 is TGTGCCAGTAGTATGATAAGGGAGTATCTGAACACTGAAGCTTTCTTT. As protein: CASSMIREYLNTEAFF.

This chain connects TRBV7-5 to TRBJ2-1; no DNA check was done on the table's D call, TRBD1. TRBV7-5 is recorded as a pseudogene. This CDR3 region has 17 residues. The CDR3 spells CARSPTSEGDSYNEQFF. DNA of the CDR3: TGTGCCAGAAGCCCTACCAGTGAGGGGGACTCCTACAATGAGCAGTTCTTC.

The gene calls are TRBV5-1 and TRBJ1-4; 8 positions agree with TRBD1. The V segment lost 5 bases and the J segment 12 bases; nucleotides outside the gene matches: 18. Germline loops: CDR1 SGHRS, CDR2 YFSETQ. The length of the CDR3 is 16 residues. In DNA, the CDR3 is TGCGCCAGCAGTCCAACGACAGGGGCTATGTCGCAGGAACTGTTTTTT. Protein product: CASSPTTGAMSQELFF.

This chain uses TRBV5-1 with TRBJ1-2, with 7 bases matching TRBD1. The germline gives CDR1 SGHRS, CDR2 YFSETQ. The V and J ends lost 7 bases and 4 bases, in that order; junction bases with no gene match: 10. CDR3 length: 14 residues. CDR3 bases: TGCGCCAGCGGATACGAACAGGGGACCTATGGCTACACCTTC. It yields the protein CASGYEQGTYGYTF. The variable domain in full, with the rest retrieved from reference TRBV5-1 and TRBJ1-2, is KAGVTQTPRYLIKTRGQQVTLSCSPISGHRSVSWYQQTPGQGLQFLFEYFSETQRNKGNFPGRFSGRQFSNSRSEMNVSTLELGDSALYLCASGYEQGTYGYTFGSGTRLTVV.

V usage is TRBV3-1 (or the pseudogene TRBV3-2) and J usage is TRBJ1-2; 7 bases match TRBD1. CDR3 size: 15 residues. V trimming: 0 bases; J trimming: 8 bases; junction bases outside the gene matches: 9. Germline V gives CDR1 LGHDT, CDR2 YNNKEL (reference sequence). The chain's CDR3 is CASSQEPHGQAGYTF. The CDR3 DNA is TGTGCCAGCAGCCAAGAGCCCCACGGACAGGCCGGCTACACCTTC.

The chain combines TRBV11-2 with TRBJ2-5; D is uncertain. This CDR3 region has 13 residues. Germline V gene sequence: CDR1 SGHAT, CDR2 FQNNGV. Trimming pared 0 bases from V and 3 bases from J, leaving 5 bases between. The DNA for the CDR3 is TGTGCCAGCAGCTTAGATCCGGAAGAGACCCAGTACTTC. Its protein product is CASSLDPEETQYF.

This chain connects TRBV6-1 to TRBJ2-3; 8 bases line up with TRBD2. This CDR3 has 14 amino acids. Losses at the gene ends were 3 bases for V and 6 bases for J; bases not matched to a gene: 5. CDR1 MNHNS and CDR2 SASEGT come from the germline V gene. CDR3 sequence: CASSDAGGRDTQYF. Here the CDR3 DNA reads TGTGCCAGCAGTGACGCGGGGGGAAGGGATACGCAGTATTTT.

This clone has a handful of counts. The chain combines TRBV29-1 with TRBJ1-1; D is possibly TRBD1 (6 bases). Germline V gives CDR1 SQVTM, CDR2 ANQGSEA. Trimming took 4 bases from V and 5 from J, leaving 23 bases between them. The CDR3 runs to 16 residues. The CDR3, as DNA: TGCAGCGTTGGTGCCGTTCTTTCAGGGGTACGGACTGAAGCTTTCTTT. Translating gives CSVGAVLSGVRTEAFF.

The chain links TRBV25-1 to TRBJ1-1; 8 nucleotides align to TRBD1. CDR3 length: 13 amino acids. V was pared by 10 bases and J by 2 bases, with 6 bases of the junction left unmatched. CDR1 is MGHDK, CDR2 SYGVNS, per germline. CDR3 sequence (DNA): TGTGCCACCGTAACAGGGGGTAACACTGAAGCTTTCTTT. It specifies CATVTGGNTEAFF.

The V and J genes are TRBV7-2 and TRBJ1-2; TRBD1 agrees at 8 bases. The CDR3 loop spans 14 amino acids. Looked up from germline, CDR1 is SGHTA and CDR2 is FQGNSA. The ends lost 4 bases at V and 7 bases at J; junction bases unmatched: 8. The CDR3 DNA reads as TGTGCCAGCAGCTCTCTGGACAGGGAGGGTGGCTACACCTTC. This codes for CASSSLDREGGYTF.

This clone was recorded once. V and J are TRBV10-3 and TRBJ1-4; possibly TRBD1 for D (5 bases). From germline, CDR1 is ENHRY and CDR2 SYGVKD. Deletions cut 11 bases from V and 8 bases from J, with 15 bases between. CDR3 length: 12 residues. CDR3 nucleotide sequence: TGTGCCGCGGGGGGATTCGGGGAAAAACTGTTTTTT. Protein product: CAAGGFGEKLFF.

The chain is built from TRBV7-2 and TRBJ2-7; D is uncertain. Germline assignment: CDR1 SGHTA and CDR2 FQGNSA. The CDR3 has 14 amino acids. Trimming removed 1 base from V and 1 base from J, with 8 bases in between. The CDR3 sequence: CASSLGHRSYEQYF. CDR3 coding DNA: TGTGCCAGCAGCTTAGGGCACCGATCCTACGAGCAGTACTTC. The whole variable domain, remainder taken from reference TRBV7-2 and TRBJ2-7, is GAGVSQSPSNKVTEKGKDVELRCDPISGHTALYWYRQSLGQGLEFLIYFQGNSAPDKSGLPSDRFSAERTGGSVSTLTIQRTQQEDSAVYLCASSLGHRSYEQYFGPGTRLTVT.

The CDR3, as DNA: TGTGCCAGCAGTTTAAACGGACAATTCACTGAAGCTTTCTTT. It yields the protein CASSLNGQFTEAFF. The gene calls are TRBV27 and TRBJ1-1; tentatively, D is TRBD1 (5 bases). CDR3 size: 14 residues. Trimming took 2 bases from V and 4 from J, leaving 11 bases between them. CDR1 is MNHEY, CDR2 SMNVEV, per germline (reference sequence).

V usage is TRBV6-1 and J usage is TRBJ2-2; TRBD2 might be the D (6 bases). The V gene's germline CDR1 is MNHNS and CDR2 SASEGT. This CDR3 contains 14 residues. V shed 0 bases and J shed 4 bases, with 6 bases lying between them. The CDR3 is CASSEARGTGELFF. CDR3 DNA: TGTGCCAGCAGTGAAGCGCGGGGCACCGGGGAGCTGTTTTTT.

This clone was picked up one time. The chain recombines TRBV2 with TRBJ2-5, with a possible D match to TRBD2 (5 bases). Germline-derived CDR1 and CDR2 are SNHLY and FYNNEI. The CDR3 is made up of 14 amino acids. V was pared by 8 bases and J by 3 bases, with 16 bases between. CDR3 residues: CASFGVFGEETQYF. CDR3 sequence (DNA): TGTGCCAGCTTCGGGGTCTTCGGGGAAGAGACCCAGTACTTC.

V gene TRBV28 combines with J gene TRBJ2-3; a possible D gene is TRBD1 (6 bases). Deletions cut 3 bases from V and 6 bases from J, with 19 bases between. CDR1 is MDHEN, CDR2 SYDVKM, per germline. The CDR3 spans 16 residues. The CDR3 DNA reads TGTGCCAGCAGTTTTTCTCTCGGACAGAAAGGCGATACGCAGTATTTT. Protein sequence: CASSFSLGQKGDTQYF.

Here the CDR3 reads CASSQEAGYYEQYF. The CDR3, as DNA: TGTGCCAGCAGCCAAGAGGCAGGATATTACGAGCAGTACTTC. The chain is built from TRBV3-1 (or the pseudogene TRBV3-2) and TRBJ2-7, with D unresolved. The CDR3 loop spans 14 amino acids. Between the trimmed V and J ends, which lost 0 bases and 4 bases, there was a span of 10 bases. Germline V gene lookup returns CDR1 LGHDT and CDR2 YNNKEL (reference sequence).

This chain links TRBV21-1 with TRBJ2-1; the listed D gene, TRBD1, was not tested against the DNA. TRBV21-1 is marked as a pseudogene. The CDR3 covers 16 residues. This CDR3 reads CASSPSSQGHHNEQFF. The CDR3 DNA follows: TGTGCCAGCAGCCCCTCGTCACAGGGACATCACAATGAGCAGTTCTTC.

The chain has TRBV6-5 and TRBJ1-1; 7 positions match TRBD1. The CDR3 contains 14 residues. With V trimmed by 6 bases and J by 5 bases, 9 bases remained unmatched. CDR1 and CDR2 from the germline V gene are MNHEY and SVGAGI. The CDR3 coding sequence is TGTGCCAGCAGGAAAGACAGGGTCGGGACTGAAGCTTTCTTT. Protein: CASRKDRVGTEAFF.